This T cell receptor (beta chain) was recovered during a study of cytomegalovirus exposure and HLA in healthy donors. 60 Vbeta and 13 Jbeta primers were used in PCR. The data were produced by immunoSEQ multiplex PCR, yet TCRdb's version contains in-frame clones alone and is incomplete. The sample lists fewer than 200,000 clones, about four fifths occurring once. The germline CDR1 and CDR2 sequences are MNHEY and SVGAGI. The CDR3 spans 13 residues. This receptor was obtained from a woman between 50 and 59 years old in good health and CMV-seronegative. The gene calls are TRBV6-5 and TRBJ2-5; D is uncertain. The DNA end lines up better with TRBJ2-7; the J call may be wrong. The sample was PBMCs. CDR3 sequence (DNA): TGTGCCAGCAGTTACGGTCCTAGCTACGAGCAGTACTTC. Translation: CASSYGPSYEQYF.